This TCR beta chain comes out of a study of T cells in Graves' hyperthyroidism and ophthalmopathy. Study-wide background: The initial diagnosis was the point when peripheral blood was collected, ahead of any treatment.

The patients, who ranged from 18 to 65 in age, presented with newly diagnosed hyperthyroidism lasting under 2 months. Diagnoses were established using clinical symptoms, serum thyroxine and TRAb, thyroid ultrasound and orbital computed tomography. The PBMCs had their origin in about 9.7 ml of fresh peripheral blood. There were TCR beta CDR3 regions amplified from RNA transcripts. Primed by the HTBI set, a first-round RT-PCR was run on the TCR CDR3. TCRdb reprocessed the multiplex PCR reads with MiXCR, giving one entry per CDR3 protein. The profile shows roughly 700,000 distinct CDR3 sequences, about 15% of them singletons. This CDR3 comprises 17 residues. Trimming at V came to 2 bases and at J to 7 bases, leaving 12 bases not matched to a gene. Germline assignment: CDR1 SGHDT and CDR2 YYEEEE. At least ten counts were recorded for this clonotype.

Material: blood. This receptor was identified in a woman aged 18-29 years with Graves' hyperthyroidism. The chain is built from TRBV5-6 and TRBJ2-1; TRBD2 matches 10 bases. The CDR3 coding sequence is TGTGCCAGCAGCTTCCCTAGCGGGAGCGCGCGGTCAAATGAGCAGTTCTTC. It specifies CASSFPSGSARSNEQFF.